These T cell receptor beta chains were read from a single sample in a study of technical replicates of blood from a handful of donors. The assay was immunoSEQ multiplex PCR, and TCRdb's table has in-frame clones only and misses some. The sample comprises under 85,000 clones, approximately 93% of which are singletons, and approximately 0.4% rests with the top ten. Sequenced sample: T cells isolated from PBMCs. The receptors stem from a human donor in good health. Each CDR3 is given with its conserved first and last residue. Each record gives: J gene, D gene, clone size, V gene, CDR3 protein, CDR3 DNA. The D gene is left open where the match is weak. Clone size, where shown, is once, few, many, or a class for clones that have expanded.

j_call: TRBJ2-7
d_call: .
clone_size: .
v_call: TRBV27
cdr3_aa: CASSSFKARILDEQYF
cdr3_nt: TGTGCCAGCAGCTCATTCAAGGCGCGGATCTTGGACGAGCAGTACTTC

j_call: TRBJ2-3
d_call: TRBD1
clone_size: .
v_call: TRBV4-1
cdr3_aa: CASRPGTASTDTQYF
cdr3_nt: TGCGCCAGCAGGCCCGGGACAGCTAGCACAGATACGCAGTATTTT

j_call: TRBJ2-3
d_call: TRBD1
clone_size: .
v_call: TRBV10-3
cdr3_aa: CAISAQGADTQYF
cdr3_nt: TGTGCCATCAGTGCTCAGGGGGCGGATACGCAGTATTTT

j_call: TRBJ2-7
d_call: TRBD2
clone_size: .
v_call: TRBV27
cdr3_aa: CASSFGSGTYEQYF
cdr3_nt: TGTGCCAGCAGTTTTGGTAGCGGGACCTACGAGCAGTACTTC

j_call: TRBJ1-5
d_call: TRBD1
clone_size: .
v_call: TRBV18
cdr3_aa: CASSPSGQGEQPQHF
cdr3_nt: TGTGCCAGCTCACCATCAGGACAGGGCGAACAGCCCCAGCATTTT

j_call: TRBJ2-7
d_call: TRBD1
clone_size: .
v_call: TRBV11-2
cdr3_aa: CASSTQQGLWTYEQYF
cdr3_nt: TGTGCCAGCAGCACCCAACAGGGGTTGTGGACCTACGAGCAGTACTTC

j_call: TRBJ2-5
d_call: .
clone_size: .
v_call: TRBV5-4
cdr3_aa: CAMHRGLQETQYF
cdr3_nt: TGTGCCATGCACAGGGGACTCCAAGAGACCCAGTACTTC

j_call: TRBJ1-5
d_call: .
clone_size: .
v_call: TRBV19
cdr3_aa: CASSLSNQPQHF
cdr3_nt: TGTGCCAGTAGTCTAAGCAATCAGCCCCAGCATTTT

j_call: TRBJ2-1
d_call: TRBD2
clone_size: .
v_call: TRBV4-1
cdr3_aa: CASSQELTSGSRLEFF
cdr3_nt: TGCGCCAGCAGCCAAGAGTTAACTAGCGGGAGTAGACTGGAGTTCTTC

j_call: TRBJ2-7
d_call: TRBD2
clone_size: .
v_call: TRBV28
cdr3_aa: CASSLTGGSHEQYF
cdr3_nt: TGTGCCAGCAGTTTAACGGGGGGAAGCCACGAGCAGTACTTC

j_call: TRBJ1-2
d_call: TRBD1
clone_size: once
v_call: TRBV18
cdr3_aa: CASSPGQAWGYTF
cdr3_nt: TGTGCCAGCTCACCGGGACAGGCATGGGGCTACACCTTC

j_call: TRBJ2-7
d_call: .
clone_size: .
v_call: TRBV18
cdr3_aa: CASSRGPTYEQYF
cdr3_nt: TGTGCCAGCTCACGGGGGCCAACCTACGAGCAGTACTTC

j_call: TRBJ1-1
d_call: .
clone_size: .
v_call: TRBV5-1
cdr3_aa: CASSLRVNTEAFF
cdr3_nt: TGCGCCAGCAGCTTGCGGGTAAATACTGAAGCTTTCTTT

j_call: TRBJ2-7
d_call: .
clone_size: .
v_call: TRBV25-1
cdr3_aa: CASSEYQGFYEQYF
cdr3_nt: TGTGCCAGCAGTGAATATCAGGGATTCTACGAGCAGTACTTC

j_call: TRBJ2-7
d_call: TRBD2
clone_size: .
v_call: TRBV2
cdr3_aa: CASKGSGLAGGDPYEQYF
cdr3_nt: TGTGCCAGCAAAGGTTCGGGACTAGCGGGAGGGGATCCCTACGAGCAGTACTTC

j_call: TRBJ1-4
d_call: TRBD1
clone_size: .
v_call: TRBV29-1
cdr3_aa: CSVDLGQGDEKLFF
cdr3_nt: TGCAGCGTTGATCTTGGGCAGGGGGATGAAAAACTGTTTTTT

j_call: TRBJ1-1
d_call: .
clone_size: .
v_call: TRBV6-5
cdr3_aa: CASIDSWGVEAFF
cdr3_nt: TGTGCCAGCATCGACAGTTGGGGGGTAGAAGCTTTCTTT

j_call: TRBJ2-1
d_call: TRBD2
clone_size: .
v_call: TRBV7-8
cdr3_aa: CASSFLADNEQFF
cdr3_nt: TGTGCCAGCAGCTTTCTAGCGGACAATGAGCAGTTCTTC

j_call: TRBJ2-2
d_call: TRBD2
clone_size: .
v_call: TRBV15
cdr3_aa: CATHGTGGGYTGELFF
cdr3_nt: TGTGCCACCCACGGGACTGGCGGGGGTTACACCGGGGAGCTGTTTTTT

j_call: TRBJ1-5
d_call: TRBD1
clone_size: .
v_call: TRBV6-1
cdr3_aa: CASSSGQITNQPQHF
cdr3_nt: TGTGCCAGCAGTTCGGGACAGATAACGAACCAGCCCCAGCATTTT

j_call: TRBJ2-1
d_call: TRBD2
clone_size: .
v_call: TRBV15
cdr3_aa: CATSRPLGLAVDEQFF
cdr3_nt: TGTGCCACCAGCAGACCTCTGGGACTAGCTGTCGATGAGCAGTTCTTC

j_call: TRBJ2-7
d_call: TRBD1
clone_size: .
v_call: TRBV18
cdr3_aa: CASSPDRGLGEQYF
cdr3_nt: TGTGCCAGCTCCCCAGACAGGGGGCTCGGCGAGCAGTACTTC

j_call: TRBJ1-3
d_call: TRBD1
clone_size: .
v_call: TRBV14
cdr3_aa: CASSQGDSRSGNTIYF
cdr3_nt: TGTGCCAGCAGCCAAGGGGACAGTCGCTCTGGAAACACCATATATTTT

j_call: TRBJ2-1
d_call: .
clone_size: .
v_call: TRBV6-6
cdr3_aa: CASSYSRQFNEQFF
cdr3_nt: TGTGCCAGCAGTTACTCGCGACAGTTCAATGAGCAGTTCTTC

j_call: TRBJ1-1
d_call: .
clone_size: .
v_call: TRBV6-5
cdr3_aa: CASSQGASAFF
cdr3_nt: TGTGCCAGCAGTCAGGGCGCATCAGCTTTCTTT

j_call: TRBJ1-2
d_call: TRBD1
clone_size: .
v_call: TRBV2
cdr3_aa: CASSALTGYIGGYTF
cdr3_nt: TGTGCCAGCAGTGCCCTGACAGGGTATATCGGCGGCTACACCTTC

j_call: TRBJ2-2
d_call: .
clone_size: .
v_call: TRBV7-3
cdr3_aa: CASSSRITGELFF
cdr3_nt: TGTGCCAGCAGCTCTAGAATTACCGGGGAGCTGTTTTTT

j_call: TRBJ2-1
d_call: TRBD2
clone_size: .
v_call: TRBV9
cdr3_aa: CASRASGRDEQFF
cdr3_nt: TGTGCCTCCCGGGCTAGCGGGAGAGATGAGCAGTTCTTC

j_call: TRBJ2-1
d_call: .
clone_size: once
v_call: TRBV4-3
cdr3_aa: CASSQDMGLAPYNEQFF
cdr3_nt: TGCGCCAGCAGCCAAGATATGGGTCTAGCACCATACAATGAGCAGTTCTTC

j_call: TRBJ2-2
d_call: TRBD1
clone_size: .
v_call: TRBV2
cdr3_aa: CASSELDRGLNTGELFF
cdr3_nt: TGTGCCAGCAGTGAACTCGACAGGGGGCTGAACACCGGGGAGCTGTTTTTT

j_call: TRBJ2-1
d_call: .
clone_size: .
v_call: TRBV30
cdr3_aa: CAWREWRPYNEQFF
cdr3_nt: TGTGCCTGGAGGGAGTGGAGGCCCTACAATGAGCAGTTCTTC

j_call: TRBJ2-2
d_call: TRBD2
clone_size: .
v_call: TRBV7-3
cdr3_aa: CASSSGSGELFF
cdr3_nt: TGTGCCAGCAGCAGCGGGAGCGGGGAGCTGTTTTTT

j_call: TRBJ1-2
d_call: .
clone_size: .
v_call: TRBV28
cdr3_aa: CASSLKLGTSYYGYTF
cdr3_nt: TGTGCCAGCAGTTTAAAGCTTGGGACTTCTTACTATGGCTACACCTTC

j_call: TRBJ2-7
d_call: .
clone_size: .
v_call: TRBV28
cdr3_aa: CASSSLREEYSYEQYF
cdr3_nt: TGTGCCAGCAGTTCCTTGCGGGAAGAATACTCCTACGAGCAGTACTTC

j_call: TRBJ2-2
d_call: TRBD2
clone_size: .
v_call: TRBV5-4
cdr3_aa: CASSFGLANTGELFF
cdr3_nt: TGTGCCAGCAGCTTTGGACTAGCGAACACCGGGGAGCTGTTTTTT

j_call: TRBJ2-5
d_call: .
clone_size: .
v_call: TRBV30
cdr3_aa: CAWSARAQETQYF
cdr3_nt: TGTGCCTGGAGTGCCAGGGCGCAAGAGACCCAGTACTTC

j_call: TRBJ2-2
d_call: .
clone_size: .
v_call: TRBV27
cdr3_aa: CASSPLFYSLADTGELFF
cdr3_nt: TGTGCCAGCAGTCCCCTCTTCTACTCTTTGGCGGACACCGGGGAGCTGTTTTTT

j_call: TRBJ1-1
d_call: .
clone_size: .
v_call: TRBV10-3
cdr3_aa: CAISPREGTEAFF
cdr3_nt: TGTGCCATCAGTCCGAGGGAGGGGACTGAAGCTTTCTTT

j_call: TRBJ1-2
d_call: TRBD1
clone_size: .
v_call: TRBV14
cdr3_aa: CASSMGQTNGYTF
cdr3_nt: TGTGCCAGCAGCATGGGACAGACGAATGGCTACACCTTC

j_call: TRBJ2-3
d_call: TRBD2
clone_size: .
v_call: TRBV5-1
cdr3_aa: CASSWGLAESTDTQYF
cdr3_nt: TGCGCCAGCAGCTGGGGACTAGCAGAGAGCACAGATACGCAGTATTTT